Listed below are T cell receptor beta chains from one sample, sequenced in a study of CD8+ T cells in alopecia areata. Some clones are missing from TCRdb's copy, which holds only in-frame ones; the method was immunoSEQ multiplex PCR. Among 250,000 or so clones listed, around 67% were seen once. The sample here was CD4+ T cells sorted from blood, taken at week 0. All receptors derive from a human donor with alopecia areata. Both conserved end residues are part of each CDR3. A D gene is named only where the DNA matches it firmly. Some rows mark clone size as missing; the rest say once, few, many or name a class of expanded clone.

>TRBV30|TRBJ2-3|NA|NA
TGTGCCTGGTCAGGGACTTACCGCACAGATACGCAGTATTTT
CAWSGTYRTDTQYF
>TRBV7-2|TRBJ2-5|NA|TRBD2
TGTGCCAGCAGCCAGGCCGGGGGGGCCGGCCAAGAGACCCAGTACTTC
CASSQAGGAGQETQYF
>TRBV29-1|TRBJ1-1|NA|TRBD1
TGCAGCGTTGAAAAGGGGGCGAACACTGAAGCTTTCTTT
CSVEKGANTEAFF
>TRBV30|TRBJ1-6|NA|NA
TGTGCCTGGCACCCGCGGCTCGGTTCACCCCTCCACTTT
CAWHPRLGSPLHF
>TRBV10-3|TRBJ1-4|NA|NA
TGTGCCATCAGTGTGGGCCAGAAAGAAAAACTGTTTTTT
CAISVGQKEKLFF
>TRBV7-3|TRBJ2-5|NA|TRBD2
TGTGCCAGCAGCTTAACCGGGACTAGTCTAGAGACCCAGTACTTC
CASSLTGTSLETQYF
>TRBV27|TRBJ1-5|NA|TRBD1
TGTGCCAGCAGTTCAGGACAGGGGGCCTATCAGCCCCAGCATTTT
CASSSGQGAYQPQHF
>TRBV10-3|TRBJ2-2|NA|TRBD1
TGTGCCATCAGTGATGGCGACAGGGGGCCGGCCGGCACCGGGGAGCTGTTTTTT
CAISDGDRGPAGTGELFF
>TRBV9|TRBJ2-3|NA|TRBD2
TGTGCCAGCAGCGTAGAGAGGACTAGCGGAGGTACAGATACGCAGTATTTT
CASSVERTSGGTDTQYF
>TRBV29-1|TRBJ1-3|NA|NA
TGCAGCGTTGTATGGAGCTCTGGAAACACCATATATTTT
CSVVWSSGNTIYF
>TRBV7-8|TRBJ1-5|NA|NA
TGTGCCAGCAGCTTAGTCGGAGGGGGAGGACAGCCCCAGCATTTT
CASSLVGGGGQPQHF
>TRBV5-1|TRBJ2-5|NA|NA
TGCGCCAGCAGCTACCAGAGGGAGACCCAGTACTTC
CASSYQRETQYF
>TRBV30|TRBJ1-2|NA|NA
TGTGCCTGGAGTGTTGGAGGAACTTATGGCTACACCTTC
CAWSVGGTYGYTF
>TRBV14|TRBJ2-6|NA|TRBD1
TGTGCCAGCAGCCAAGGGACAGGGCGTCCTGGGGCCAACGTCCTGACTTTC
CASSQGTGRPGANVLTF
>TRBV4-3|TRBJ2-7|once|TRBD2
TGCGCCAGCAGCCGCCTAGCGGGGGGGACCGGGGAGCAGTACTTC
CASSRLAGGTGEQYF
>TRBV12-5|TRBJ2-7|NA|NA
TGTGCTAGTTCACCAGACTACGAGCAGTACTTC
CASSPDYEQYF
>TRBV5-1|TRBJ2-3|few|NA
TGCGCCAGCAGCTTGGAGGATACGCAGTATTTT
CASSLEDTQYF
>TRBV30|TRBJ1-6|once|TRBD1
TGTGCCAAATCAACAGGGGGGAGTTCACCCCTCCACTTT
CAKSTGGSSPLHF
>TRBV12-5|TRBJ2-1|NA|TRBD2
TGTGCTAGTGGTTTGGTTCTAAGCGGGGAGTCCCATGAGCAGTTCTTC
CASGLVLSGESHEQFF
>TRBV7-9|TRBJ2-7|NA|TRBD1
TGTGCCAGCAGCTTAGCGCGGTGGGACAGCTACGAGCAGTACTTC
CASSLARWDSYEQYF
>TRBV4-2|TRBJ2-3|once|NA
TGTGCCAGCAGCGACCGGGACTCCGGCACAGATACGCAGTATTTT
CASSDRDSGTDTQYF
>TRBV10-3|TRBJ2-7|few|NA
TGTGCCATCAGTGAGCTAGAGGGTGGCGAGCAGTACTTC
CAISELEGGEQYF
>TRBV27|TRBJ2-1|NA|NA
TGTGCCAGCAGTTTAAACGGGGCTGGTTTTCCCTACAATGAGCAGTTCTTC
CASSLNGAGFPYNEQFF
>TRBV12-5|TRBJ2-2|few|NA
TGTGCTAGTGGACGGGCGCAGGTTAACACCGGGGAGCTGTTTTTT
CASGRAQVNTGELFF
>TRBV30|TRBJ1-5|once|NA
TGTGCCTCTCAGGACAGCAATAGCAATCAGCCCCAGCATTTT
CASQDSNSNQPQHF
>TRBV29-1|TRBJ1-2|NA|NA
TGCAGCGTTGTCGGGTTAGTCTATGGCTACACCTTC
CSVVGLVYGYTF
>TRBV18|TRBJ2-5|NA|TRBD1
TGTGCCAGCTCACGTGCAGGGGGGACAGGTCCCCAGTACTTC
CASSRAGGTGPQYF
>TRBV7-6|TRBJ1-6|once|TRBD1
TGTGCCAGCAGCTTAGGACAGGGAGCGGATTCACCCCTCCACTTT
CASSLGQGADSPLHF
>TRBV30|TRBJ1-2|NA|NA
TGTGCCTGGAGTGCACCTCCGAGGGATGGCTACACCTTC
CAWSAPPRDGYTF
>TRBV25-1|TRBJ1-2|NA|TRBD1
TGTGCCAGCAGTGAACCGGGACAGGGAGTGCGTGGCTACACCTTC
CASSEPGQGVRGYTF
>TRBV30|TRBJ2-7|NA|NA
TGTGCCTGGAGTGTACCCGGGACACTCCACTACGAGCAGTACTTC
CAWSVPGTLHYEQYF
>TRBV29-1|TRBJ2-5|NA|NA
TGCAGCGTTGGACGGTCAGACCAAGAGACCCAGTACTTC
CSVGRSDQETQYF
>TRBV5-6|TRBJ2-5|NA|NA
TGTGCCAGCAGCTTGCAGGCCGGAGAGACCCAGTACTTC
CASSLQAGETQYF
>TRBV23-1|TRBJ2-7|NA|NA
TGCGCCAGCAGTCAAACAGGACAGAGCTCCTACGAGCAGTACTTC
CASSQTGQSSYEQYF
>TRBV13|TRBJ2-5|once|NA
TGTGCCAGCAGCTCCGGGGCCAAAGAGACCCAGTACTTC
CASSSGAKETQYF
>TRBV30|TRBJ1-6|NA|NA
TGTGCCTGGGGACAGCGCGCCTCCTATAATTCACCCCTCCACTTT
CAWGQRASYNSPLHF
>TRBV7-2|TRBJ2-1|NA|NA
TGTGCCAGCAGCTTAAGGTCTAGACGGTCCAGTGAGCAGTTCTTC
CASSLRSRRSSEQFF
>TRBV30|TRBJ1-5|NA|NA
TGTGCCTGGAGTGTAGGGGGCAATCAGCCCCAGCATTTT
CAWSVGGNQPQHF
>TRBV6-1|TRBJ2-7|NA|NA
TGTGCCAGCATCCCGGGTAGGACAGCCCTTTACGGACAGTACTTC
CASIPGRTALYGQYF
>TRBV30|TRBJ2-5|NA|NA
TGTGCCTGGAGTGTACTAGGCGTAGAGACCCAGTACTTC
CAWSVLGVETQYF
>TRBV4-3|TRBJ1-6|NA|NA
TGCGCCAGCAGCCAAGACAGCTCCTATAATTCACCCCTCCACTTT
CASSQDSSYNSPLHF
>TRBV5-1|TRBJ2-4|NA|NA
TGCGCCAGCAGCCCCACGCCTGGTGGGGCGGCCAAAAACATTCAGTACTTC
CASSPTPGGAAKNIQYF
>TRBV30|TRBJ2-1|NA|NA
TGTGCCTGGAGTTCGGGGACGGGTCAGTTCTTC
CAWSSGTGQFF
>TRBV30|TRBJ1-6|NA|NA
TGTGCCTGGAGGAGGGGGGCCGATTCACCCCTCCACTTT
CAWRRGADSPLHF
>TRBV29-1|TRBJ1-2|NA|TRBD1
TGCAGCGTTCTAGTTGGGACAGCCATATATGGCTACACCTTC
CSVLVGTAIYGYTF
>TRBV19|TRBJ2-5|NA|TRBD1
TGTGCCAGTAGTGTGACAGGGGGCGAGACCCAGTACTTC
CASSVTGGETQYF